The T cell receptor (beta chain) under discussion was sequenced for a study of control samples from healthy donors and cancer patients. The CDR3 is 14 residues long. Germline V lookup: CDR1 MNHEY, CDR2 SVGEGT. The repertoire was sequenced with immunoSEQ multiplex PCR; TCRdb's copy has only in-frame clones and lacks some. The repertoire holds about 7,400 clones, approximately 81% seen once, with around 28% in the top ten. Concerning this clone: Its ends do not fully match the called genes, so a read error is possible.

The receptor's source is a man in his 70s with lung cancer. Sequencing input: PBMCs. This chain links TRBV6-2 or TRBV6-3 with TRBJ1-2; D remains ambiguous. The CDR3 region is CAGSYSAENYGYTF. The DNA for the CDR3 is TGTGCCGGCAGTTACTCAGCGGAGAACTATGGCTACACCTTC.